The clone carrying this TCR beta chain was observed a handful of times. The source of the sample is a study of CD8+ T cells in alopecia areata. It was cDNA, reverse transcribed from extracted RNA, that served as the sequencing template. Method: immunoSEQ multiplex PCR; TCRdb's copy keeps in-frame clones and lacks some. The sample carries roughly 64,000 clones, just over 45% recorded once. Treatment described: oral pan-JAK inhibitor, 5-10 mg twice daily. This TCR was sampled from a human donor with alopecia areata. Sequenced material: CD8+ T cells sorted from blood, taken around week 36, from a patient treated with tofacitinib.

CDR3 in amino acids: CASSSESTDTQYF. CDR3 sequence (DNA): TGCGCCAGCAGCTCCGAGTCTACAGATACGCAGTATTTT. The chain has TRBV5-1 and TRBJ2-3; D gene ambiguous. The CDR3 length is 13 residues. V was trimmed by 3 bases and J by 3 bases, leaving 8 bases between them. The germline V gene has CDR1 SGHRS and CDR2 YFSETQ.